The rows below give T cell receptor beta chains drawn from one sample of a study of cytomegalovirus exposure and HLA in healthy donors. The method was immunoSEQ multiplex PCR; TCRdb's version includes in-frame clones alone and lacks a portion of them. This sample has under 250,000 clones, with 80% to 85% found just once. Source material: PBMCs. All receptors derive from a woman in her thirties in good health and CMV-seronegative. Each CDR3 is given with its conserved first and last residue. The D gene is left open where the match is weak. Clone size is not always given. Where it is, it says once, few, many or a class for expanded clones.

>-|TRBJ1-4|-|TRBV2
CASSDRHGGEKLFF
TGTGCCAGCAGTGACAGGCACGGGGGTGAAAAACTGTTTTTT
>TRBD2|TRBJ2-3|-|TRBV5-1
CASSLAWTRDTDTQYF
TGCGCCAGCAGCTTGGCCTGGACTAGAGACACAGATACGCAGTATTTT
>TRBD1|TRBJ1-6|many|TRBV28
CASSPAGTDNSPLHF
TGTGCCAGCAGCCCGGCGGGGACAGATAATTCACCCCTCCACTTT
>TRBD1|TRBJ2-7|-|TRBV6-5
CASRRGQGGYEQYF
TGTGCCAGCAGACGCGGACAGGGGGGTTACGAGCAGTACTTC
>TRBD1|TRBJ2-1|-|TRBV10-1
CASSASGGQMRQFF
TGCGCCAGCAGTGCTTCAGGGGGACAGATGAGACAGTTCTTC
>TRBD2|TRBJ2-2|-|TRBV29-1
CSVAQGAGVDTGELFF
TGCAGCGTTGCCCAGGGAGCGGGAGTGGACACCGGGGAGCTGTTTTTT
>-|TRBJ2-7|once|TRBV6-5
CASSSTWSSLNEQYF
TGTGCCAGCAGTTCCACTTGGTCGTCCCTCAACGAGCAGTACTTC
>-|TRBJ2-3|-|TRBV7-6
CASSATGIPTDTQYF
TGTGCCAGCAGCGCTACAGGGATCCCCACAGATACGCAGTATTTT
>TRBD1|TRBJ1-2|-|TRBV4-1
CASSQDHDRAVGGYTF
TGCGCCAGCAGCCAAGACCATGACAGGGCGGTTGGTGGCTACACCTTC
>-|TRBJ1-2|-|TRBV30
CAWGSGGYTF
TGTGCCTGGGGAAGCGGTGGCTACACCTTC
>-|TRBJ1-4|-|TRBV30
CAWSVWGQGSGEKLFF
TGTGCCTGGAGTGTATGGGGCCAGGGATCAGGCGAAAAACTGTTTTTT
>TRBD1|TRBJ1-5|-|TRBV4-1
CASSQDWGQASNQPQHF
TGCGCCAGCAGCCAAGACTGGGGACAGGCGAGCAATCAGCCCCAGCATTTT
>TRBD1|TRBJ2-3|once|TRBV30
CAWSVRGTGGYF
TGTGCCTGGAGTGTACGCGGGACAGGCGGTTACTTT
>TRBD1|TRBJ1-2|-|TRBV12-5
CASGLARQGGYGYTF
TGTGCTAGTGGTTTGGCGCGACAGGGGGGCTATGGCTACACCTTC
>TRBD1|TRBJ1-1|-|TRBV6-5
CASRPGTANTEAFF
TGTGCCAGCAGACCCGGGACAGCGAACACTGAAGCTTTCTTT
>TRBD2|TRBJ2-5|-|TRBV11-1
CASSKWTSGSKKTQYF
TGTGCCAGCAGTAAATGGACTAGCGGGAGTAAAAAGACCCAGTACTTC
>TRBD1|TRBJ1-5|-|TRBV6-6
CASSIQGKNQPQHF
TGTGCCAGCAGTATACAGGGGAAGAATCAGCCCCAGCATTTT
>TRBD1|TRBJ1-5|-|TRBV2
CASSELGGHNQPQHF
TGTGCCAGCAGTGAGCTAGGGGGCCACAATCAGCCCCAGCATTTT
>TRBD1|TRBJ1-3|-|TRBV5-1
CASSSGQGPRSGNTIYF
TGCGCCAGCAGCTCCGGACAGGGGCCCCGCTCTGGAAACACCATATATTTT
>TRBD2|TRBJ2-5|-|TRBV18
CASSPGLAGVQETQYF
TGTGCCAGCTCACCAGGACTAGCGGGGGTCCAAGAGACCCAGTACTTC